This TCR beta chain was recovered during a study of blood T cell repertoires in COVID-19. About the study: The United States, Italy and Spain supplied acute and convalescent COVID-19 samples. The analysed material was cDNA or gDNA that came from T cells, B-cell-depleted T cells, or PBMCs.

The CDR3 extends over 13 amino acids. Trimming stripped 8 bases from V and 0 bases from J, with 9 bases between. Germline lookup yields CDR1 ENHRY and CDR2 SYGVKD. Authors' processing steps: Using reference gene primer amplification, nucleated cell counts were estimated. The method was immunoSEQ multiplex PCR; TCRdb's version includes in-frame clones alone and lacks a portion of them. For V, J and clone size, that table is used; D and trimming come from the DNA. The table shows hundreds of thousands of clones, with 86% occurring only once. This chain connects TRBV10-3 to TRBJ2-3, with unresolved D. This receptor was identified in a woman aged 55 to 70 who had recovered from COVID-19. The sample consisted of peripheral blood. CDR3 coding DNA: TGTGCCATCCGAGTCTTAAGCACAGATACGCAGTATTTT. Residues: CAIRVLSTDTQYF.